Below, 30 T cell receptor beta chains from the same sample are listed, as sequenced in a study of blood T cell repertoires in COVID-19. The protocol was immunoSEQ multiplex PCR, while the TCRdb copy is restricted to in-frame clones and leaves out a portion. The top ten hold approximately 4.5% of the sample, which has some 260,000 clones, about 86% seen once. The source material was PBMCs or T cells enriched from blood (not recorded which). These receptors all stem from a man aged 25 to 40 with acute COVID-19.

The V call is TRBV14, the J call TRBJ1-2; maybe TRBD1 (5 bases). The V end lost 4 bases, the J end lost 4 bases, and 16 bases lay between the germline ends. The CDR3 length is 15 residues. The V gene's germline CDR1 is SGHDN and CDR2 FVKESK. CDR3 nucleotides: TGTGCCAGCAGCCCCGGGTCGGGGGTCGCCTATGGCTACACCTTC. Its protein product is CASSPGSGVAYGYTF.

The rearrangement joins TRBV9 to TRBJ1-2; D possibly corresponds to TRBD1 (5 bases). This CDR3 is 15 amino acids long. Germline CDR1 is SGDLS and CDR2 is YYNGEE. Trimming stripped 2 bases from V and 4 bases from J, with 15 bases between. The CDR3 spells CASSVLRDGGYGYTF. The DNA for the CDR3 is TGTGCCAGCAGCGTTCTGAGGGACGGGGGCTATGGCTACACCTTC.

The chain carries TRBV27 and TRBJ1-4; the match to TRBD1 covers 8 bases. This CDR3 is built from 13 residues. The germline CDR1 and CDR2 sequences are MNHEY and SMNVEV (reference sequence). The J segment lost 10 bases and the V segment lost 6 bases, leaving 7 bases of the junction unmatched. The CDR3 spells CASRTGVGGKLFF. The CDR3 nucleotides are TGTGCCAGCAGGACAGGGGTCGGTGGAAAACTGTTTTTT.

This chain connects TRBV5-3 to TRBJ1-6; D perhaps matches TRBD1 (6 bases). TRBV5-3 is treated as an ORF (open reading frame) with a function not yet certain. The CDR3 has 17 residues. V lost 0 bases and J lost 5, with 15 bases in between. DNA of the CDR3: TGTGCCAGAAGCTTGGCCAGGGGCAGGAAGAATAATTCACCCCTCCACTTT. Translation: CARSLARGRKNNSPLHF.

The CDR3 DNA sequence: TGCAGTGCTACAGGGTACACTGAAGCTTTCTTT. This encodes CSATGYTEAFF. The chain links TRBV20-1 to TRBJ1-1, with TRBD1 as a possible D gene (5 bases). Germline CDR1 DFQATT, CDR2 SNEGSKA (reference sequence). The V end lost 4 bases, the J end lost 3 bases, and 6 bases lay between the germline ends. This CDR3 comprises 11 residues.

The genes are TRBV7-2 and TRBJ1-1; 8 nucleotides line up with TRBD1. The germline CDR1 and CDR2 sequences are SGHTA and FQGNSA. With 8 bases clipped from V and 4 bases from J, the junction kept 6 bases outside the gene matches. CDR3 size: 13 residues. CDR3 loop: CASSADRATEAFF. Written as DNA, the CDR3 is TGTGCCAGCTCCGCGGACAGGGCCACTGAAGCTTTCTTT.

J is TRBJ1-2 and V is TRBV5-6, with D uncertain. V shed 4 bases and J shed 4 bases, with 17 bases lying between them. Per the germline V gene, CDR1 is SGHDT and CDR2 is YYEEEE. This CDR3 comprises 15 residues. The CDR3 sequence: CASSTGLVGAYGYTF. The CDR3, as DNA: TGTGCCAGCAGCACGGGTCTCGTAGGAGCCTATGGCTACACCTTC.

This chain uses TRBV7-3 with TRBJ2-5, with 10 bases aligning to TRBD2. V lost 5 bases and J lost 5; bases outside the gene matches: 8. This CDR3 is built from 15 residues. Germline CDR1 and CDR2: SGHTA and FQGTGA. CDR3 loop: CASSMSGRATETQYF. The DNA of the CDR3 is TGTGCCAGCAGCATGAGCGGGAGGGCCACGGAGACCCAGTACTTC. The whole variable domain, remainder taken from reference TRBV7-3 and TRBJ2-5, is GAGVSQTPSNKVTEKGKYVELRCDPISGHTALYWYRQSLGQGPEFLIYFQGTGAADDSGLPNDRFFAVRPEGSVSTLKIQRTERGDSAVYLCASSMSGRATETQYFGPGTRLLVL.

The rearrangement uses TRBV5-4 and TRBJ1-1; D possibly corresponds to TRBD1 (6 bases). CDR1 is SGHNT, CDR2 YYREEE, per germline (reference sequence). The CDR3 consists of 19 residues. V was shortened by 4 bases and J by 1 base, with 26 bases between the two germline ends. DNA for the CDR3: TGTGCCAGCAGCGCCGGGACACTAAAGAGGCCCATGAGGAACACTGAAGCTTTCTTT. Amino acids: CASSAGTLKRPMRNTEAFF.

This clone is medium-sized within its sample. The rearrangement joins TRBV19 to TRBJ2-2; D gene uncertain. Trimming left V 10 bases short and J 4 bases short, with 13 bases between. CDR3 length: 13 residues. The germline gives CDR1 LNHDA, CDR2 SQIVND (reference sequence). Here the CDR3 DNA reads TGTGCCACAAGTCTTAGGAGCACCGGGGAGCTGTTTTTT. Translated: CATSLRSTGELFF.

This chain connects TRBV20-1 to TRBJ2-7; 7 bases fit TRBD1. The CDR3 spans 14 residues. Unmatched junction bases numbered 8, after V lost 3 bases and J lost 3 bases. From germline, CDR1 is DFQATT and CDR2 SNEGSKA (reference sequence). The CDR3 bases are TGCAGTGCTAGTCCTAGACAGGGAAGCTACGAGCAGTACGTC. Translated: CSASPRQGSYEQYV.

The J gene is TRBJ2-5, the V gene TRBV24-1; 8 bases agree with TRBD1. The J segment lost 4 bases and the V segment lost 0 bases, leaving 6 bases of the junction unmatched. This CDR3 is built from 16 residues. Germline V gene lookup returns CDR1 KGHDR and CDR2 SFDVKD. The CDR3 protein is CATSDLGRGLGETQYF. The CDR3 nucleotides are TGTGCCACCAGTGATTTGGGCAGGGGGCTTGGAGAGACCCAGTACTTC.

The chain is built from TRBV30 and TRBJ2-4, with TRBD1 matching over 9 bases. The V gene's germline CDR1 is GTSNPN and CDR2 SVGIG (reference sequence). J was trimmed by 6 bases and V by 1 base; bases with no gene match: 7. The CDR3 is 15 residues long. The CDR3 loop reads CAWSAPLGQGNIQYF. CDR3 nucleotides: TGTGCCTGGAGTGCTCCCTTGGGACAGGGAAACATTCAGTACTTC. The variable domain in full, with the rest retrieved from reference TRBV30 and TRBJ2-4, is SQTIHQWPATLVQPVGSPLSLECTVEGTSNPNLYWYRQAAGRGLQLLFYSVGIGQISSEVPQNLSASRPQDRQFILSSKKLLLSDSGFYLCAWSAPLGQGNIQYFGAGTRLSVL.

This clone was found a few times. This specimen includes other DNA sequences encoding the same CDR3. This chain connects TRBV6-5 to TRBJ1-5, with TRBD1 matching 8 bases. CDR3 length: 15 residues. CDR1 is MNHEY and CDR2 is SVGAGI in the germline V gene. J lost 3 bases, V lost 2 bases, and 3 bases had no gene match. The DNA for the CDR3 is TGTGCCAGCAGTTACGGACAGGGTTCCAATCAGCCCCAGCATTTT. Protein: CASSYGQGSNQPQHF.

This CDR3 reads CASSPVPGQGLNTEAFF. DNA for the CDR3: TGTGCCAGCAGCCCAGTCCCGGGACAGGGATTGAACACTGAAGCTTTCTTT. The rearrangement uses TRBV7-2 and TRBJ1-1, with 9 bases that match TRBD1. V lost 5 bases and J lost 0; bases outside the gene matches: 10. Germline V gene data show CDR1 as SGHTA and CDR2 as FQGNSA. The CDR3 contains 17 residues.

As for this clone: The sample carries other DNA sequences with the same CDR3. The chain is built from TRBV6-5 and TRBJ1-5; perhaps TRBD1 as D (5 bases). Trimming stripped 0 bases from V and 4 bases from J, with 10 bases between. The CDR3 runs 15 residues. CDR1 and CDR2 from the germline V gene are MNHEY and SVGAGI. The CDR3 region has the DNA TGTGCCAGCAGTTACTCGAGCGGGGGAAATCAGCCCCAGCATTTT. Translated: CASSYSSGGNQPQHF.

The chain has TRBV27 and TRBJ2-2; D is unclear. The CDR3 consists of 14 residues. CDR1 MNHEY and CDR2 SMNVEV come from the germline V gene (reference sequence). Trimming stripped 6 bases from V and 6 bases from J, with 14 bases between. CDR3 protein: CASSPGSSAGELFF. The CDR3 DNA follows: TGTGCCAGCAGCCCCGGGTCCAGCGCCGGGGAGCTGTTTTTT.

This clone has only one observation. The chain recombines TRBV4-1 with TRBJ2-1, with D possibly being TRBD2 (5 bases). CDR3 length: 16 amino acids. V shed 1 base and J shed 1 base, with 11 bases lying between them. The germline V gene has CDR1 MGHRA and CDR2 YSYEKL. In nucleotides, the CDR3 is TGCGCCAGCAGCCAAGGATGGGAGTCTTCCTACAATGAGCAGTTCTTC. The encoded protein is CASSQGWESSYNEQFF.

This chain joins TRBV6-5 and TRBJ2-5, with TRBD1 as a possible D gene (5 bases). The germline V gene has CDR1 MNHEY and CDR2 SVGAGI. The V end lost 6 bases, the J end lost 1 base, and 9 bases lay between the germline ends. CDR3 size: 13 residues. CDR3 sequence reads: CASRDGAQETQYF. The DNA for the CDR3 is TGTGCCAGCAGGGATGGGGCCCAAGAGACCCAGTACTTC.

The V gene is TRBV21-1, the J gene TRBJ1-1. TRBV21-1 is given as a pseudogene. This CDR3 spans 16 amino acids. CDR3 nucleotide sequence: TGTGCCAGCAGCAAATCATTTTCGAGGGCCCCTCCTGAAGCTTTCTTT. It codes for CASSKSFSRAPPEAFF.

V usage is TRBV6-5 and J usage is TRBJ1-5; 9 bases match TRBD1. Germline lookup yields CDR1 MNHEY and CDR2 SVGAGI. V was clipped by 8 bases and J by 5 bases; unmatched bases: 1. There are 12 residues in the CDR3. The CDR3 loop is CASRQGDQPQHF. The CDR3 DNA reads TGTGCCAGCCGACAGGGGGATCAGCCCCAGCATTTT.

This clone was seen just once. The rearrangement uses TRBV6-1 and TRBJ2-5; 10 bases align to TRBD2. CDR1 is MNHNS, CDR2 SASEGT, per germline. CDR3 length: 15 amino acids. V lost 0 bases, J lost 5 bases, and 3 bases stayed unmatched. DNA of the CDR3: TGTGCCAGCAGTGAAGCGGTAGCGGGGGGTGAGACCCAGTACTTC. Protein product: CASSEAVAGGETQYF.

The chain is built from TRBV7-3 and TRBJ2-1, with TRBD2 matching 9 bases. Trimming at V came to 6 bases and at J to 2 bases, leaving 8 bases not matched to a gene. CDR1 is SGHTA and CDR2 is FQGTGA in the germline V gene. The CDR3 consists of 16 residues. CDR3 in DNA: TGTGCCAGCAGTCTGAGCGGGAGGCCGACCTACAATGAGCAGTTCTTC. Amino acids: CASSLSGRPTYNEQFF.

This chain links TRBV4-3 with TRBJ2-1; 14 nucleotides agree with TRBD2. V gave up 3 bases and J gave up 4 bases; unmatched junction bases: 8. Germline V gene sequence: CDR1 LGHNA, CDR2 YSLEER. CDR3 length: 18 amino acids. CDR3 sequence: CASSQGGLAGDAYNEQFF. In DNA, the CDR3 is TGCGCCAGCAGCCAGGGGGGACTAGCGGGAGACGCTTACAATGAGCAGTTCTTC.

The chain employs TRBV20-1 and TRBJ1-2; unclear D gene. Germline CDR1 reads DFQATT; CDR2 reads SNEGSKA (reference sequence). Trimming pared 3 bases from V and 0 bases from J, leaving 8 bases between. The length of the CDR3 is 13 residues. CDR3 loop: CSASNRANYGYTF. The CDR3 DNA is TGCAGTGCTAGTAATCGGGCTAACTATGGCTACACCTTC.

CDR3 bases: TGTGCCAGCGGAGTAGACAGGGTCGAGCAGTACGTC. Amino acids: CASGVDRVEQYV. This chain joins TRBV28 and TRBJ2-7; 7 bases agree with TRBD1. V was pared by 8 bases and J by 6 bases, with 7 bases of the junction left unmatched. Germline V gene data show CDR1 as MDHEN and CDR2 as SYDVKM. This CDR3 has 12 amino acids.

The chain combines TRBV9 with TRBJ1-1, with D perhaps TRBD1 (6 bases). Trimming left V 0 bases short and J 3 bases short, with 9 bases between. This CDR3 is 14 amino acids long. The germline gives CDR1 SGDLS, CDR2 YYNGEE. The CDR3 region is CASSVVGADTEAFF. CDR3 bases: TGTGCCAGCAGCGTAGTGGGGGCGGACACTGAAGCTTTCTTT. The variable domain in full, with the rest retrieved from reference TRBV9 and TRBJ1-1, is DSGVTQTPKHLITATGQRVTLRCSPRSGDLSVYWYQQSLDQGLQFLIQYYNGEERAKGNILERFSAQQFPDLHSELNLSSLELGDSALYFCASSVVGADTEAFFGQGTRLTVV.

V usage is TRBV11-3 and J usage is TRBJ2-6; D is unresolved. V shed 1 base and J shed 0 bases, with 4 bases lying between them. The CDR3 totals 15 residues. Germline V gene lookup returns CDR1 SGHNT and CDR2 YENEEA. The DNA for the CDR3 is TGTGCCAGCAGCTTAGCGGGCTCTGGGGCCAACGTCCTGACTTTC. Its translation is CASSLAGSGANVLTF.

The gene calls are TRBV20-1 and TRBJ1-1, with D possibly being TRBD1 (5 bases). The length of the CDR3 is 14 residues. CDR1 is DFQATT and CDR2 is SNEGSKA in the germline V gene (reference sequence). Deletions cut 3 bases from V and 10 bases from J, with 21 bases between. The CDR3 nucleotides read TGCAGTGCTAGTCACTATCTAGACAGTAGGGCAGCTTTCTTT. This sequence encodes CSASHYLDSRAAFF.

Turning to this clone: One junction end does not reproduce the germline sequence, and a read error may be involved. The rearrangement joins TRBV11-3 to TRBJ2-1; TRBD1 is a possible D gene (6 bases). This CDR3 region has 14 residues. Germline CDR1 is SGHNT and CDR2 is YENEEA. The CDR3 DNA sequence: TGTGCCAGCAGCCTCGGATCCCGGGACAAGGCGATAGTCTTC. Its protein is CASSLGSRDKAIVF.